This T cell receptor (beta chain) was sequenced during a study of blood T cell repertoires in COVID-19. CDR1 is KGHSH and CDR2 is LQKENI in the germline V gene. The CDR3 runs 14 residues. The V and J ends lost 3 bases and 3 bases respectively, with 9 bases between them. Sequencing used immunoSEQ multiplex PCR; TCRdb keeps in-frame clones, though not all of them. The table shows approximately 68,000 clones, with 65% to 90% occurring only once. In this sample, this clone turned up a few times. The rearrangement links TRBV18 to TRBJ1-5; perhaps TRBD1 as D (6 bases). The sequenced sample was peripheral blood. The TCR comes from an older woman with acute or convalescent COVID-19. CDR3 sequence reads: CASSPDRNNQPQHF. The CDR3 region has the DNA TGTGCCAGCTCACCGGACAGAAACAATCAGCCCCAGCATTTT.